This T cell receptor beta chain was observed in a study of cytomegalovirus exposure and HLA in healthy donors. Study as a whole: There were 75 million to 95 million unique TCRs (from HLA-typed donors) in an early data release.

The germline CDR1 and CDR2 sequences are LGHNA and YNFKEQ. The CDR3 has 15 residues. Trimming stripped 3 bases from V and 4 bases from J, with 16 bases between. Remarks on this clone: Antigen unknown.

General study findings and limits: An analysis was carried out later, and it reportedly showed fewer N-insertions in an Asian-associated ancestry cluster than the roughly 670-donor mean.

The PCR ran on 60 Vbeta and 13 Jbeta primers. Sequencing used immunoSEQ multiplex PCR; TCRdb keeps in-frame clones, though not all of them. The sample contains around 40,000 clones, about 73% of which appear only once. V and J are TRBV4-2 and TRBJ2-7, with D possibly TRBD1 on 6 matching bases. The sample comprised PBMCs. This receptor was identified in a woman aged 25 to 45 in good health and CMV-seronegative. CDR3 in amino acids: CASSQAGASQYEQYF. CDR3 nucleotides: TGTGCCAGCAGCCAGGCAGGGGCGTCTCAGTACGAGCAGTACTTC.